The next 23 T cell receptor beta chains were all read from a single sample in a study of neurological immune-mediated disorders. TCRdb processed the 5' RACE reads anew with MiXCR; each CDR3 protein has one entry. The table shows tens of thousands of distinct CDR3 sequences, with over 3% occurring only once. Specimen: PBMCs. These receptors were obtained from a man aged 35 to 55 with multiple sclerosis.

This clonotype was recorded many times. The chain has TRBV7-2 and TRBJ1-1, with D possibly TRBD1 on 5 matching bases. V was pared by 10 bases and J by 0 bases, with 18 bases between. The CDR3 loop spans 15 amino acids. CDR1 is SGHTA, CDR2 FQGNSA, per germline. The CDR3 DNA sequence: TGTGCCACCCAACAAGATCGGGGGGTGAACACTGAAGCTTTCTTT. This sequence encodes CATQQDRGVNTEAFF.

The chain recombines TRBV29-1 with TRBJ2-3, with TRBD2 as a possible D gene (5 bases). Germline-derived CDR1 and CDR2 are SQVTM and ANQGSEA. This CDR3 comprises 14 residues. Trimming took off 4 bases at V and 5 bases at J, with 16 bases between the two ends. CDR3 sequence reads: CSVVAPLAGDTQYF. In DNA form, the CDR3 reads TGCAGCGTTGTAGCCCCCCTGGCGGGAGATACGCAGTATTTT.

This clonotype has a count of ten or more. CDR3 protein: CASSLAAGTPFEQYF. In DNA, the CDR3 is TGCGCCAGCAGCTTGGCGGCGGGGACCCCCTTCGAGCAGTACTTC. The rearrangement links TRBV5-1 to TRBJ2-7, with D possibly TRBD2 on 6 matching bases. Germline V gene lookup returns CDR1 SGHRS and CDR2 YFSETQ. Trimming shortened V by 0 bases and J by 6 bases, and 16 bases separated the two germline ends. The length of the CDR3 is 15 residues.

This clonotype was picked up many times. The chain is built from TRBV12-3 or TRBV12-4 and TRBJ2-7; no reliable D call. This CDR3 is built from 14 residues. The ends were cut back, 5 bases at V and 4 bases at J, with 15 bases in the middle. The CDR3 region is CASSLNLLGYEQYF. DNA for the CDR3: TGTGCCAGCAGTCTTAACCTTCTTGGTTACGAGCAGTACTTC.

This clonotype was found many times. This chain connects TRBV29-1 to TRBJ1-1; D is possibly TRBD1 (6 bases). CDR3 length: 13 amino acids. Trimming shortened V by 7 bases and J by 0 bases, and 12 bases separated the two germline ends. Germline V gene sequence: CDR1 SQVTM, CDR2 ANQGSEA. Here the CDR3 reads CSADRKLNTEAFF. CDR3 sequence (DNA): TGCAGCGCCGACAGGAAACTGAACACTGAAGCTTTCTTT.

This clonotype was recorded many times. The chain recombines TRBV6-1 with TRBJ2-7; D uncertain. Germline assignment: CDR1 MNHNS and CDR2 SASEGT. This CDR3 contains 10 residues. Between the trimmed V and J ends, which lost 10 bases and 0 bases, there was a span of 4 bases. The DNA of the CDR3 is TGTGCCATCGACTCCTACGAGCAGTACTTC. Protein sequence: CAIDSYEQYF.

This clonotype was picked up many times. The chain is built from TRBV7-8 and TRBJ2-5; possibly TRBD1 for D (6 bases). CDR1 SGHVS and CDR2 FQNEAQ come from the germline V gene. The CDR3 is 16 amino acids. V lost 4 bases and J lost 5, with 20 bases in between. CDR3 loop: CASSSQGPRLFETQYF. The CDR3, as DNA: TGTGCCAGCAGCTCGCAGGGGCCTAGGCTGTTCGAGACCCAGTACTTC. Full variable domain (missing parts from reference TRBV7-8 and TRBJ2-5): GAGVSQSPRYKVAKRGQDVALRCDPISGHVSLFWYQQALGQGPEFLTYFQNEAQLDKSGLPSDRFFAERPEGSVSTLKIQRTQQEDSAVYLCASSSQGPRLFETQYFGPGTRLLVL.

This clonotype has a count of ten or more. DNA of the CDR3: TGTGCCAGCAGCTTATCTGGGACGGTTAGCTCCTACGAGCAGTACTTC. Encoded protein: CASSLSGTVSSYEQYF. V is TRBV11-2 and J is TRBJ2-7; D tentatively fits TRBD1 or TRBD2 (5 bases each). The germline V gene encodes CDR1 SGHAT and CDR2 FQNNGV. Trimming shortened V by 2 bases and J by 0 bases, and 14 bases separated the two germline ends. The CDR3 sequence is 16 residues long.

CDR3 sequence: CASSQDDRVSAEAFF. In DNA, the CDR3 is TGTGCCAGCAGCCAAGACGACAGGGTGTCGGCTGAAGCTTTCTTT. The rearrangement links TRBV3-1 to TRBJ1-1; 7 nucleotides agree with TRBD1. The CDR3 covers 15 residues. Per the germline V gene, CDR1 is LGHDT and CDR2 is YNNKEL (reference sequence). After removal of 0 bases from V and 6 bases from J, the junction contained 7 bases not matched to a gene.

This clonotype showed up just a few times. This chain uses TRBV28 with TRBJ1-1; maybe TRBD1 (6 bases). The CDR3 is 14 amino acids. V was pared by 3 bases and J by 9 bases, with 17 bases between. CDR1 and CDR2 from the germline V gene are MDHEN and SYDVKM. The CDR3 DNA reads TGTGCCAGCAGTTTCGGGAAATGGGGGCAGAAAGCTTTCTTT. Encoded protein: CASSFGKWGQKAFF.

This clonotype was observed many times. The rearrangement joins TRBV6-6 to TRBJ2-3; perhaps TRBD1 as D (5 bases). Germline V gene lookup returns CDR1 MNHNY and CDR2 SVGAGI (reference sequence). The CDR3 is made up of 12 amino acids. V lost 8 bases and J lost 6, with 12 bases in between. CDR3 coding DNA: TGTGCCAGCTTAGGGGATGGGGATACGCAGTATTTT. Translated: CASLGDGDTQYF.

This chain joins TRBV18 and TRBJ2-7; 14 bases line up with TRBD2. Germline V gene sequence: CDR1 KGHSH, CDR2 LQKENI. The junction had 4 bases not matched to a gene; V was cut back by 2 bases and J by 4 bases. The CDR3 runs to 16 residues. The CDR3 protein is CASSPRLAGGQYEQYF. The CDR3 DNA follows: TGTGCCAGCTCACCAAGACTAGCGGGGGGGCAATACGAGCAGTACTTC.

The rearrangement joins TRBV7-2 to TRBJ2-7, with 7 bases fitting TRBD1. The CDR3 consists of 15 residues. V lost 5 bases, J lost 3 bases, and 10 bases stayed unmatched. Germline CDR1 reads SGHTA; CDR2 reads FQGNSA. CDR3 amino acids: CASSAQGILGYEQYF. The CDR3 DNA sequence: TGTGCCAGCAGCGCACAGGGGATTTTGGGCTACGAGCAGTACTTC. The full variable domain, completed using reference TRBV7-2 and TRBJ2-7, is GAGVSQSPSNKVTEKGKDVELRCDPISGHTALYWYRQSLGQGLEFLIYFQGNSAPDKSGLPSDRFSAERTGGSVSTLTIQRTQQEDSAVYLCASSAQGILGYEQYFGPGTRLTVT.

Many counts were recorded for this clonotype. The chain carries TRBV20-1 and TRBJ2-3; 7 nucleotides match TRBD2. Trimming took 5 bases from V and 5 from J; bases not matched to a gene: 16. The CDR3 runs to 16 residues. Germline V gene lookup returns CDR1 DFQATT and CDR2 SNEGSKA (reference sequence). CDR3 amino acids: CSAPRGPGGGLDTQYF. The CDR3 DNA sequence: TGCAGTGCTCCTAGAGGTCCGGGGGGAGGGTTAGATACGCAGTATTTT.

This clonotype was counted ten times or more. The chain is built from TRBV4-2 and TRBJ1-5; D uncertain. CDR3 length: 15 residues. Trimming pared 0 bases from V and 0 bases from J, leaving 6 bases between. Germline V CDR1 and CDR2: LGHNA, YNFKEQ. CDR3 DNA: TGTGCCAGCAGCCAAGATTCAAATAGCAATCAGCCCCAGCATTTT. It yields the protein CASSQDSNSNQPQHF.

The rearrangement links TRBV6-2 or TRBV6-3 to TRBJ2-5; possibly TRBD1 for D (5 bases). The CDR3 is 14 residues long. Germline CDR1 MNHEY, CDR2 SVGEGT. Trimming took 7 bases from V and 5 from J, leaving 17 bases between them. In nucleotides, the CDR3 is TGTGCCAGCAAGAACTGGACCCCAGGGGAGACCCAGTACTTC. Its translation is CASKNWTPGETQYF.

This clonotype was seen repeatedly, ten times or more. CDR3 protein: CASSWTLRGTDTQYF. The CDR3 DNA follows: TGTGCCAGCAGCTGGACCCTGCGGGGGACAGATACGCAGTATTTT. The V call is TRBV11-1, the J call TRBJ2-3, with 7 bases matching TRBD2. V shed 4 bases, J shed 3 bases, and the junction held 7 bases outside the gene matches. This CDR3 is 15 amino acids long. Looked up from germline, CDR1 is SGHAT and CDR2 is FQDESV (reference sequence). The full variable domain, completed using reference TRBV11-1 and TRBJ2-3, is EAEVAQSPRYKITEKSQAVAFWCDPISGHATLYWYRQILGQGPELLVQFQDESVVDDSQLPKDRFSAERLKGVDSTLKIQPAELGDSAMYLCASSWTLRGTDTQYFGPGTRLTVL.

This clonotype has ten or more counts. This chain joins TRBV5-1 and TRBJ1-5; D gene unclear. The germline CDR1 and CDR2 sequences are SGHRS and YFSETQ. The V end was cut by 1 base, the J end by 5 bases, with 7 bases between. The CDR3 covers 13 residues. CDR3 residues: CASSLYGDQPQHF. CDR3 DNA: TGCGCCAGCAGCTTGTACGGTGATCAGCCCCAGCATTTT.

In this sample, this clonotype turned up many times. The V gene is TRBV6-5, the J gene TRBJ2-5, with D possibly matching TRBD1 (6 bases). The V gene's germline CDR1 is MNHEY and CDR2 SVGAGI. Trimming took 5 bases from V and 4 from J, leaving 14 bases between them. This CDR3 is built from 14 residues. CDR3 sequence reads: CASSRGTTPETQYF. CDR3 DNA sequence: TGTGCCAGCAGTAGAGGGACAACGCCAGAGACCCAGTACTTC.

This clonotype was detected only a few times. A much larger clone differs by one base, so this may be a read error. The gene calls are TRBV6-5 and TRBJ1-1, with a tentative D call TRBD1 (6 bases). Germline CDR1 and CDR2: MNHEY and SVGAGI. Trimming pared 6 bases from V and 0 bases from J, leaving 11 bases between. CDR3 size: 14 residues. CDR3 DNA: TGTGCCAGCAGCGCGGGACAACTGAACACTGAAGCTTTCTTT. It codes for CASSAGQLNTEAFF.

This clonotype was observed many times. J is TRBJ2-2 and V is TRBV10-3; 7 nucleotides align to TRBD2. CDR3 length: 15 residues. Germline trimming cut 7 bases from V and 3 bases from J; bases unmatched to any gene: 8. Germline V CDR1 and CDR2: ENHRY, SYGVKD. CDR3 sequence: CAIKPSGDYTGELFF. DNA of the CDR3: TGTGCCATCAAACCCAGCGGGGACTACACCGGGGAGCTGTTTTTT.

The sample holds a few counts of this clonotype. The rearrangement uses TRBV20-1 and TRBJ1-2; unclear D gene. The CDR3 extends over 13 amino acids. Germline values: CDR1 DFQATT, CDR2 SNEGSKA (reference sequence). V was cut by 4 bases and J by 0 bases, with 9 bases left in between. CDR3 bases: TGCAGTGCTACGTCCCCCGCTAACTATGGCTACACCTTC. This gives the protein CSATSPANYGYTF.

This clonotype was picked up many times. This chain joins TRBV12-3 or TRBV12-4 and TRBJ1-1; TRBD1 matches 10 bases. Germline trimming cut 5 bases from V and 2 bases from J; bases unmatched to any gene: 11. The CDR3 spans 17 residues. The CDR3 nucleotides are TGTGCCAGCAGTCACACAGACAGGGGGCGAGGAAACACTGAAGCTTTCTTT. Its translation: CASSHTDRGRGNTEAFF.